One T cell receptor (beta chain) is described in this entry. Germline CDR1 and CDR2: SEHNR and FQNEAQ (reference sequence). This CDR3 is built from 14 residues. Trimming cost V 0 bases and J 6 bases; bases outside gene matches: 0. This specimen belongs to a study of blood T cell repertoires in COVID-19. Per the original methods: Reference gene primer amplification gave nucleated cell count estimates. Assay: immunoSEQ multiplex PCR; the TCRdb copy retains only in-frame clones and omits some. V and J calls and clone size are as listed in that table; D and trimming were resolved from the DNA. The repertoire includes hundreds of thousands of clones, 70% to 90% of them detected once, and under 7% sits in the top ten.

This receptor was identified in a woman in her forties who had recovered from COVID-19. Sequencing input: PBMCs or T cells enriched from blood (not recorded which). The J gene is TRBJ2-1, the V gene TRBV7-9; 9 bases line up with TRBD2. CDR3 in DNA: TGTGCCAGCAGCTTAGCTAGCGGGAGCAATGAGCAGTTCTTC. It is translated as CASSLASGSNEQFF.